These T cell receptor beta chains were read from a single sample in a study of immune evolution from preneoplasia to lung adenocarcinoma. Sequenced by immunoSEQ multiplex PCR; TCRdb stores in-frame clones only, minus some. Of under 45,000 clones in the sample, around 85% were seen once. Sequencing input: FFPE invasive lung adenocarcinoma tissue. These receptors all stem from a person in their sixties with lung adenocarcinoma. The conserved cysteine and the conserved F or W are not part of the CDR3 here.

J gene: TRBJ2-3; V gene: TRBV30; CDR3 protein: AWSWEADTQY
J gene: TRBJ2-3; V gene: TRBV5-1; CDR3 protein: ASSLDPNTDTQY
J gene: TRBJ2-1; V gene: TRBV5-1; CDR3 protein: ASSLVLAGGSSNEQF
J gene: TRBJ2-7; V gene: TRBV5-4; CDR3 protein: ASSRNFDSGYEQY
J gene: TRBJ2-2; V gene: TRBV6-1; CDR3 protein: ASSRGQNTGELF
J gene: TRBJ1-1; V gene: TRBV28; CDR3 protein: ASSLRAGGMSEAF
J gene: TRBJ2-7; V gene: TRBV18; CDR3 protein: ASSPGTFGPYEQY
J gene: TRBJ2-7; V gene: TRBV27; CDR3 protein: ASSGFRGLALSYEQY
J gene: TRBJ2-5; V gene: TRBV11-3; CDR3 protein: ASSLVGTSGSQETQY
J gene: TRBJ1-2; V gene: TRBV5-1; CDR3 protein: ASSLAATERGYT
J gene: TRBJ1-1; V gene: TRBV2; CDR3 protein: ASSLITEAF
J gene: TRBJ2-3; V gene: TRBV2; CDR3 protein: ASRTGVFSTDTQY
J gene: TRBJ2-5; V gene: TRBV7-8; CDR3 protein: ASTPLEGWETQY
J gene: TRBJ2-5; V gene: TRBV30; CDR3 protein: AWSAGQGAWETQY
J gene: TRBJ2-7; V gene: TRBV9; CDR3 protein: ASSVTHTRGIYEQY
J gene: TRBJ1-2; V gene: TRBV9; CDR3 protein: ASSAGFGYGYT
J gene: TRBJ2-3; V gene: TRBV9; CDR3 protein: ASGGLAGGDTQY
J gene: TRBJ2-3; V gene: TRBV10-1; CDR3 protein: ASSESLVEDTQY
J gene: TRBJ2-2; V gene: TRBV6-6; CDR3 protein: ASSLAPLELF
J gene: TRBJ2-1; V gene: TRBV6-5; CDR3 protein: ASSRTSPSHEQF
J gene: TRBJ1-1; V gene: TRBV30; CDR3 protein: AWSLEGDTEAF
J gene: TRBJ1-3; V gene: TRBV5-5; CDR3 protein: ASRKGQGSSGNTIY
J gene: TRBJ1-1; V gene: TRBV5-4; CDR3 protein: ASSTSRQGNTEAF
J gene: TRBJ2-5; V gene: TRBV7-8; CDR3 protein: ASSPNDHLQETQY